This T cell receptor beta chain was sequenced for a study of blood T cells in healthy people across ages. Study at large: With template switching, about one barcoded beta molecule was captured per two T cells.

Per-sample PBMC isolation yielded at least 6 million cells. Whole-study findings and limits: Total diversity from one million sequenced T cells was likely underestimated.

A J-beta primer mix and a sample-barcoded 5' primer were used in a second PCR of roughly 6 to 11 cycles. TCRdb used MiXCR to reprocess the 5' RACE reads, holding one entry per CDR3 protein. The table shows about 780,000 distinct CDR3 sequences, with about half occurring only once. Of note for this clonotype: Antigen: not known.

In germline, CDR1 is KGHDR, CDR2 SFDVKD. The CDR3 is 11 amino acids. Trimming shortened V by 9 bases and J by 2 bases, and 4 bases separated the two germline ends. The chain has TRBV24-1 and TRBJ2-1; no clear D gene. The sequenced material came from blood. This TCR came from a man of 80 years or more in good health. CDR3: CATGTYNEQFF. The CDR3 nucleotides are TGTGCCACCGGGACCTACAATGAGCAGTTCTTC.